What follows are 32 T cell receptor beta chains derived from one specimen sequenced in a study of T cell responses to AZD1222 COVID-19 vaccine. The data were produced by immunoSEQ multiplex PCR, yet TCRdb's version contains in-frame clones alone and is incomplete. The top ten hold approximately 15% of the sample, which has tens of thousands of clones, roughly 88% seen once. Specimen: peripheral blood, collected 28 days after the second AZD1222 dose. All receptors derive from an adult who received the AZD1222 COVID-19 vaccine.

The V call is TRBV3-1 (or the pseudogene TRBV3-2), the J call TRBJ1-3; D gene unclear. The CDR3 has 17 amino acids. Germline-derived CDR1 and CDR2 are LGHDT and YNNKEL (reference sequence). Trimming took off 4 bases at V and 3 bases at J, with 19 bases between the two ends. The CDR3 DNA follows: TGTGCCAGCAGCCTCAAAACCGGACGACCGATTGGAAACACCATATATTTT. Its protein product is CASSLKTGRPIGNTIYF.

This clone came up once. This chain uses TRBV5-1 with TRBJ2-5, with D possibly matching TRBD2 (6 bases). The CDR3 consists of 16 residues. The V end was cut by 1 base, the J end by 2 bases, with 15 bases between. Germline V gives CDR1 SGHRS, CDR2 YFSETQ. CDR3 nucleotides: TGCGCCAGCAGCTTGAGGACTACCAAAAGTCAAGAGACCCAGTACTTC. Translating gives CASSLRTTKSQETQYF.

The chain employs TRBV18 and TRBJ1-2; 11 bases are shared with TRBD1. The CDR3 loop spans 17 amino acids. Germline V gives CDR1 KGHSH, CDR2 LQKENI. J gave up 7 bases and V 2 bases, and 12 bases lay outside the gene matches. The CDR3 loop is CASSPSQDGQGAVGYTF. The CDR3 DNA reads TGTGCCAGCTCACCATCCCAGGACGGACAGGGGGCAGTTGGCTACACCTTC. Filled out from reference TRBV18 and TRBJ1-2, the complete variable domain reads NAGVMQNPRHLVRRRGQEARLRCSPMKGHSHVYWYRQLPEEGLKFMVYLQKENIIDESGMPKERFSAEFPKEGPSILRIQQVVRGDSAAYFCASSPSQDGQGAVGYTFGSGTRLTVV.

This rearrangement joins TRBV6-5 to TRBJ2-5, with a tentative D call TRBD1 (6 bases). Trimming cost V 2 bases and J 1 base, with 14 bases left between them. This CDR3 is 16 amino acids long. Germline CDR1 reads MNHEY; CDR2 reads SVGAGI. The CDR3 sequence: CASSYLQGLFQETQYF. In nucleotides, the CDR3 is TGTGCCAGCAGTTACCTGCAGGGGCTTTTCCAAGAGACCCAGTACTTC.

V usage is TRBV5-1 and J usage is TRBJ2-3; 11 positions match TRBD1. Germline CDR1 SGHRS, CDR2 YFSETQ. J was trimmed by 7 bases and V by 4 bases; bases with no gene match: 8. The CDR3 is 15 amino acids. The CDR3 DNA sequence: TGCGCCAGCAGCCCAGGACAGGGGGCAATAAATACGCAGTATTTT. It is translated as CASSPGQGAINTQYF.

The chain carries TRBV28 and TRBJ1-1; 8 nucleotides align to TRBD1. This CDR3 has 15 residues. The ends lost 9 bases at V and 4 bases at J; junction bases unmatched: 13. Germline loops: CDR1 MDHEN, CDR2 SYDVKM. The CDR3 DNA sequence: TGTGCCAGTTTATCAGGGGGCTACTCGAGCACTGAAGCTTTCTTT. This encodes CASLSGGYSSTEAFF.

In its sample, this clone was seen once. The chain combines TRBV6-2 or TRBV6-3 with TRBJ2-7, with D unresolved. The V end lost 0 bases, the J end lost 3 bases, and 9 bases lay between the germline ends. Germline-derived CDR1 and CDR2 are MNHEY and SVGEGT. The length of the CDR3 is 14 residues. The CDR3 DNA reads TGTGCCAGCAGTTACTCGATTCTCAGCTACGAGCAGTACTTC. It is translated as CASSYSILSYEQYF.

V usage is TRBV5-4 and J usage is TRBJ2-3; D tentatively fits TRBD1 or TRBD2 (5 bases each). The CDR3 length is 14 residues. Trimming removed 4 bases from V and 2 bases from J, with 11 bases in between. Per the germline V gene, CDR1 is SGHNT and CDR2 is YYREEE (reference sequence). DNA of the CDR3: TGTGCCAGCAGCCCTGGGACGGACACAGATACGCAGTATTTT. The encoded protein is CASSPGTDTDTQYF.

The CDR3 spells CATSPDGQSGYTF. The CDR3 region has the DNA TGTGCCACCAGTCCGGACGGGCAAAGCGGCTACACCTTC. The chain has TRBV24-1 and TRBJ1-2, with D unresolved. Germline lookup yields CDR1 KGHDR and CDR2 SFDVKD. V lost 6 bases to trimming and J lost 8 bases, with 15 bases between them. This CDR3 region has 13 residues.

V is TRBV9 and J is TRBJ2-7; no clear D. The length of the CDR3 is 16 residues. CDR1 SGDLS and CDR2 YYNGEE come from the germline V gene. Trimming cost V 3 bases and J 2 bases, with 18 bases left between them. The CDR3 DNA follows: TGTGCCAGCAGCGCGTACAGCAACCCCCTCCCCTACGAGCAGTACTTC. This translates into CASSAYSNPLPYEQYF.

This chain connects TRBV2 to TRBJ1-2; TRBD1 might be the D (6 bases). Per germline, CDR1 SNHLY and CDR2 FYNNEI. The V and J ends lost 6 bases and 5 bases respectively, with 22 bases between them. This CDR3 contains 16 residues. CDR3 amino acids: CASSGPGQTTLYGYTF. The CDR3, as DNA: TGTGCCAGCAGCGGCCCCGGACAGACCACTTTATATGGCTACACCTTC.

The chain links TRBV2 to TRBJ2-7; D is perhaps TRBD1 (8 bases). The CDR3 has 15 residues. The germline V gene encodes CDR1 SNHLY and CDR2 FYNNEI. V lost 7 bases and J 3 bases, leaving 19 bases between the germline ends. The CDR3 protein is CASKGLQGGDYEQYF. The CDR3 DNA sequence: TGTGCCAGCAAAGGCTTACAGGGGGGGGACTACGAGCAGTACTTC.

This chain uses TRBV7-2 with TRBJ2-6, with D maybe TRBD2 (5 bases). Trimming stripped 7 bases from V and 0 bases from J, with 13 bases between. The CDR3 is 16 amino acids. In germline, CDR1 is SGHTA, CDR2 FQGNSA. CDR3 DNA sequence: TGTGCCAGCACCGGCGGGTGGAGCTCTGGGGCCAACGTCCTGACTTTC. Its protein product is CASTGGWSSGANVLTF.

The rearrangement uses TRBV16 and TRBJ2-7; TRBD2 might be the D (6 bases). Germline V gene sequence: CDR1 KGHSY, CDR2 FQNENV. This CDR3 comprises 14 residues. The ends were cut back, 0 bases at V and 7 bases at J, with 13 bases in the middle. The CDR3: CASSQSGGAGEQYF. The DNA for the CDR3 is TGTGCCAGCAGCCAATCGGGCGGGGCCGGGGAGCAGTACTTC.

This clone was picked up one time. CDR3 sequence reads: CASSLSSGPVAEAFF. In DNA, the CDR3 is TGTGCCAGCAGTTTATCCTCGGGTCCGGTAGCTGAAGCTTTCTTT. The V and J genes are TRBV28 and TRBJ1-1, with D hard to call. This CDR3 spans 15 amino acids. CDR1 is MDHEN and CDR2 is SYDVKM in the germline V gene. Trimming took off 1 base at V and 6 bases at J, with 15 bases between the two ends.

This rearrangement joins TRBV19 to TRBJ2-2, with D maybe TRBD2 (6 bases). V shed 6 bases and J shed 0 bases, with 17 bases lying between them. CDR1 is LNHDA and CDR2 is SQIVND in the germline V gene (reference sequence). There are 17 residues in the CDR3. This chain's CDR3 is CASRPGLILPNTGELFF. CDR3 bases: TGTGCCAGTAGGCCGGGACTTATCCTACCGAACACCGGGGAGCTGTTTTTT. The whole variable domain, remainder taken from reference TRBV19 and TRBJ2-2, is DGGITQSPKYLFRKEGQNVTLSCEQNLNHDAMYWYRQDPGQGLRLIYYSQIVNDFQKGDIAEGYSVSREKKESFPLTVTSAQKNPTAFYLCASRPGLILPNTGELFFGEGSRLTVL.

This sequence joins TRBV2 and TRBJ2-6; 10 nucleotides agree with TRBD1. Trimming removed 7 bases from V and 3 bases from J; junction bases left unmatched: 12. From germline, CDR1 is SNHLY and CDR2 FYNNEI. This CDR3 has 18 residues. The CDR3 DNA reads as TGTGCCAGCAACCAAGGACAGGGGGTATATGGTGGGGCCAACGTCCTGACTTTC. Translated, it gives CASNQGQGVYGGANVLTF.

V is TRBV4-1 and J is TRBJ2-6; D call uncertain. Germline CDR1 MGHRA, CDR2 YSYEKL. The CDR3 loop spans 17 amino acids. Trimming left V 1 base short and J 0 bases short, with 10 bases between. The CDR3 DNA reads as TGCGCCAGCAGCCAAGGGTGGGCAAGCTCTGGGGCCAACGTCCTGACTTTC. It yields the protein CASSQGWASSGANVLTF.

CDR3 loop: CASSVDSKNTEAFF. In DNA, the CDR3 is TGCGCCAGCAGCGTTGACAGCAAGAACACTGAAGCTTTCTTT. This sequence joins TRBV4-1 and TRBJ1-1; perhaps TRBD1 as D (5 bases). V was shortened by 5 bases and J by 1 base, with 11 bases between the two germline ends. Looked up from germline, CDR1 is MGHRA and CDR2 is YSYEKL. The length of the CDR3 is 14 residues.

The rearrangement uses TRBV10-3 and TRBJ2-3, with D uncertain. Germline CDR1 reads ENHRY; CDR2 reads SYGVKD. Trimming cost V 4 bases and J 2 bases, with 13 bases left between them. CDR3 length equals 15 residues. The CDR3 reads CAISAGVLDTDTQYF. The DNA for the CDR3 is TGTGCCATCAGTGCCGGCGTTTTGGACACAGATACGCAGTATTTT.

In regard to this clone: Other DNA sequences in the same sample also yield this CDR3. The chain recombines TRBV4-3 with TRBJ2-7, with 7 positions matching TRBD2. There are 14 residues in the CDR3. The junction had 1 base not matched to a gene; V was cut back by 0 bases and J by 2 bases. Per the germline V gene, CDR1 is LGHNA and CDR2 is YSLEER. The DNA of the CDR3 is TGCGCCAGCAGCCAAGAGGGGGGGACCTACGAGCAGTACTTC. Translation gives CASSQEGGTYEQYF.

This chain uses TRBV5-1 with TRBJ1-5; no clear D gene. This CDR3 is 15 amino acids long. Germline V gene lookup returns CDR1 SGHRS and CDR2 YFSETQ. V shed 0 bases and J shed 0 bases, with 7 bases lying between them. The DNA for the CDR3 is TGCGCCAGCAGCTTGGAGGGAAGTAGCAATCAGCCCCAGCATTTT. Translation gives CASSLEGSSNQPQHF.

This chain uses TRBV18 with TRBJ1-2, with D perhaps TRBD1 (6 bases). This CDR3 spans 13 amino acids. Germline CDR1 reads KGHSH; CDR2 reads LQKENI. Trimming left V 4 bases short and J 5 bases short, with 11 bases between. CDR3 in DNA: TGTGCCAGCTCACGGGGGGCGCGATATGGCTACACCTTC. Protein: CASSRGARYGYTF.

J is TRBJ2-7 and V is TRBV27; 8 bases map to TRBD1. V lost 5 bases to trimming and J lost 12 bases; unmatched junction nucleotides: 15. Looked up from germline, CDR1 is MNHEY and CDR2 is SMNVEV (reference sequence). This CDR3 is built from 14 residues. The CDR3 sequence: CASSGTGTGYSRYF. The DNA of the CDR3 is TGTGCCAGCAGTGGTACCGGGACAGGTTATAGTCGGTACTTC.

The chain uses TRBV5-6 and TRBJ2-7, with D possibly matching TRBD2 (6 bases). The CDR3 covers 12 residues. Germline CDR1 SGHDT, CDR2 YYEEEE. Trimming removed 5 bases at V and 5 bases at J, with 11 bases between. The CDR3 DNA is TGTGCCAGCAGATGGGGGGAGAACGAGCAGTACTTC. It translates to CASRWGENEQYF.

This chain connects TRBV6-2 or TRBV6-3 to TRBJ2-7, with D perhaps TRBD1 or TRBD2 (6 bases each). Germline CDR1 reads MNHEY; CDR2 reads SVGEGT. This CDR3 contains 18 residues. V was clipped by 2 bases and J by 3 bases, with 23 bases between them. This CDR3 reads CASSYTPQSGGMFYEQYF. CDR3 coding DNA: TGTGCCAGCAGTTACACCCCACAGTCCGGGGGCATGTTCTACGAGCAGTACTTC.

V is TRBV4-1 and J is TRBJ1-5; 10 nucleotides match TRBD1. Germline lookup yields CDR1 MGHRA and CDR2 YSYEKL. The length of the CDR3 is 18 residues. V gave up 1 base and J gave up 0 bases; unmatched junction bases: 6. Written as DNA, the CDR3 is TGCGCCAGCAGCCAAGTCGGACAGGGGGGTTATAGCAATCAGCCCCAGCATTTT. Translation gives CASSQVGQGGYSNQPQHF.

This rearrangement joins TRBV7-2 to TRBJ2-5, with TRBD2 matching over 7 bases. The CDR3 spans 15 residues. Germline V gene lookup returns CDR1 SGHTA and CDR2 FQGNSA. J was trimmed by 4 bases and V by 5 bases; bases with no gene match: 10. The CDR3 nucleotides read TGTGCCAGCAGCCCGTGGCGGGGGACGGGAGAGACCCAGTACTTC. It is translated as CASSPWRGTGETQYF.

This sequence joins TRBV12-3 or TRBV12-4 and TRBJ1-2; the D is unclear. V was trimmed by 4 bases and J by 8 bases, leaving 11 bases between them. The CDR3 extends over 12 amino acids. CDR3 sequence reads: CASSSGSGGYTF. DNA for the CDR3: TGTGCCAGCAGTTCTGGGTCAGGAGGCTACACCTTC.

The chain carries TRBV6-6 and TRBJ2-2, with D perhaps TRBD1 (5 bases). V was trimmed by 0 bases and J by 3 bases, leaving 5 bases between them. This CDR3 has 14 amino acids. Germline values: CDR1 MNHNY, CDR2 SVGAGI (reference sequence). CDR3 bases: TGTGCCAGCAGTTACTCCAGGGACACCGGGGAGCTGTTTTTT. As protein: CASSYSRDTGELFF.

The chain carries TRBV3-1 (or the pseudogene TRBV3-2) and TRBJ1-6, with 7 bases fitting TRBD1. The CDR3 extends over 19 amino acids. The V gene end was trimmed by 4 bases and the J gene end by 6 bases; junction bases not matched to a gene: 18. Germline CDR1 LGHDT, CDR2 YNNKEL (reference sequence). CDR3 loop: CASSRGSFSRDRGNSPLHF. The CDR3 DNA reads TGTGCCAGCAGCCGAGGTTCTTTTTCTCGGGACAGAGGTAATTCACCCCTCCACTTT.

This clone was detected only once. This chain connects TRBV7-9 to TRBJ2-2; 8 positions match TRBD1. The length of the CDR3 is 15 residues. The germline CDR1 and CDR2 sequences are SEHNR and FQNEAQ (reference sequence). V was clipped by 4 bases and J by 7 bases; unmatched bases: 8. CDR3 sequence reads: CASSSRTGFGGELFF. The DNA of the CDR3 is TGTGCCAGCAGCTCAAGGACAGGGTTCGGCGGGGAGCTGTTTTTT. Using reference TRBV7-9 and TRBJ2-2 for the parts outside the CDR3, the full variable domain is DTGVSQNPRHKITKRGQNVTFRCDPISEHNRLYWYRQTLGQGPEFLTYFQNEAQLEKSRLLSDRFSAERPKGSFSTLEIQRTEQGDSAMYLCASSSRTGFGGELFFGEGSRLTVL.